This is a list of T cell receptor beta chains from one sample in a study of blood T cell repertoires in COVID-19. Only in-frame clones appear in the TCRdb table, and some are missing; sequencing was by immunoSEQ multiplex PCR. The sample yields a few hundred thousand clones, less than 90% seen once. The material sequenced was PBMCs or T cells enriched from blood (not recorded which). These receptors originate from a woman in her twenties or thirties who had recovered from COVID-19. Both conserved end residues are part of each CDR3. D genes are given only for firm matches. Clone size appears in some rows only: once, few, many, or a class for an expanded clone.

TRBV21-1,TRBJ2-6,.,.,CASSKGRNSGANVLTF,TGTGCCAGCAGCAAAGGGCGGAACTCTGGGGCCAACGTCCTGACTTTC
TRBV11-2,TRBJ1-4,.,.,CASSFGRGKLFF,TGTGCCAGCAGCTTCGGCCGCGGAAAACTGTTTTTT
TRBV27,TRBJ1-2,.,.,CASRPSGTTYGYTF,TGTGCCAGCAGACCATCCGGGACAACTTATGGCTACACCTTC
TRBV5-6,TRBJ1-1,.,.,CASSPTLNTEAFF,TGTGCCAGCAGTCCCACACTGAACACTGAAGCTTTCTTT
TRBV19,TRBJ2-1,TRBD1,.,CASSPRDSRNEQFF,TGTGCCAGTAGTCCCCGGGACAGCAGGAATGAGCAGTTCTTC
TRBV28,TRBJ1-4,.,.,CASSPGRWTTNEKLFF,TGTGCCAGCAGCCCGGGGAGATGGACAACTAATGAAAAACTGTTTTTT
TRBV27,TRBJ1-2,.,few,CASSPQPTTYGYTF,TGTGCCAGCAGTCCGCAGCCTACTACCTATGGCTACACCTTC
TRBV5-6,TRBJ1-5,.,.,CASSSTGSGNQPQHF,TGTGCCAGCAGCTCAACAGGGTCCGGCAATCAGCCCCAGCATTTT
TRBV20-1,TRBJ2-7,.,.,CSILSGYEQYF,TGCAGTATTCTGTCCGGCTACGAGCAGTACTTC
TRBV9,TRBJ2-2,.,.,CASSVRSGGTGELFF,TGTGCCAGCAGCGTAAGGTCAGGAGGCACCGGGGAGCTGTTTTTT
TRBV2,TRBJ1-2,.,.,CASSTDSQRGYTF,TGTGCCAGCAGTACCGACAGCCAACGAGGCTACACCTTC
TRBV27,TRBJ2-1,.,few,CASREGRGYEQFF,TGTGCCAGCAGAGAGGGCCGGGGTTATGAGCAGTTCTTC
TRBV4-1,TRBJ1-1,.,.,CASSRATENTEAFF,TGCGCCAGCAGTCGTGCGACAGAGAACACTGAAGCTTTCTTT
TRBV7-7,TRBJ2-7,.,.,CASGPIGGGEQYF,TGTGCTAGCGGCCCTATAGGGGGCGGCGAGCAGTACTTC
TRBV28,TRBJ1-1,.,.,CASSPSGEGARTEAFF,TGTGCCAGCAGCCCCTCAGGGGAAGGGGCGAGGACTGAAGCTTTCTTT
TRBV19,TRBJ2-1,TRBD2,.,CASRNSGRAIREQFF,TGTGCCAGTAGAAATAGCGGGAGGGCGATCCGAGAGCAGTTCTTC
TRBV12-3/TRBV12-4,TRBJ2-7,.,few,CASSLGGEQYF,TGTGCCAGCAGTTTGGGGGGCGAGCAGTACTTC